This T cell receptor beta chain was identified in a study of OX40 agonist ivuxolimab in advanced cancers. CDR1 DFQATT and CDR2 SNEGSKA come from the germline V gene (reference sequence). This CDR3 contains 10 residues. V was shortened by 6 bases and J by 2 bases, with 4 bases between the two germline ends. Assay used: immunoSEQ multiplex PCR; TCRdb lists only in-frame clones, some missing. The sample has about 70,000 clones, around 84% seen once. This material consisted of CD4+ or CD8+ T cells sorted from blood, taken in a trial of the OX40 agonist ivuxolimab. The V call is TRBV20-1, the J call TRBJ1-2, with D hard to call. This TCR derives from an adult with an advanced solid tumor such as melanoma, head and neck, liver or kidney cancer. The CDR3 DNA sequence: TGCAGTGCCCGGAACTATGGCTACACCTTC. Translation: CSARNYGYTF.